Here is one T cell receptor (beta chain) with its context. The antigen remains unidentified. These gene names are mouse names. The sequence runs out 1 residue before the end of the CDR3; the remainder is reconstructed from the germline J gene. These data come from a study of tissue T cells after allogeneic stem cell transplantation. Trimming took 2 bases from V and 8 from J, leaving 9 bases between them. This CDR3 has 12 residues. The germline gives CDR1 NNHNN, CDR2 SYGAGS (reference sequence). Method: immunoSEQ multiplex PCR; TCRdb's copy keeps in-frame clones and lacks some. There are 20,000 to 25,000 clones in the sample; roughly two thirds occur only once, and 0.6% to 0.85% lies in the top ten. Study findings and constraints: Anatomically similar tissues had similar TCR repertoires within each patient.

The specimen was spleen. V is TRBV13-2 and J is TRBJ2-5, with D hard to call. This clonotype was sampled from a female BALB/c mouse in good health. As its MHC haplotype, the strain has H2-d. The part of the CDR3 DNA that was read is TGTGCCAGCGGTGAACGGGGAGGCACCCAGTAC. This translates into CASGERGGTQY. The CDR3 as a whole reads CASGERGGTQYF.